This T cell receptor beta chain derives from a study of cytomegalovirus exposure and HLA in healthy donors. Study context: A prior study identified roughly 110 million unique TCR beta sequences from about 200 million T cells. Study-wide results and limits: According to reports, the classifier identified cytomegalovirus status with high specificity and sensitivity. Highly shared sequence variants in one cluster were likely a sequencing artifact.

The PCR made use of 60 Vbeta and 13 Jbeta primers. This table comes from immunoSEQ multiplex PCR, and its TCRdb copy is limited to in-frame clones, with some not included. The table has 150,000 or so clones, roughly 75% seen once. In regard to this clone: Its matching antigen is unknown.

Germline V gene data show CDR1 as SGHTA and CDR2 as FQGNSA. Trimming cost V 5 bases and J 2 bases, with 12 bases left between them. CDR3 length: 14 residues. Unrecorded immune exposure was likely among donors, who were nominally healthy when sampled. The receptor comes from a female donor in good health and CMV-seronegative. This chain connects TRBV7-2 to TRBJ1-1, with no clear D. Sequencing used PBMCs. The CDR3 protein is CASSAPAGNTEAFF. CDR3 bases: TGTGCCAGCAGCGCCCCAGCGGGAAACACTGAAGCTTTCTTT.